These 29 T cell receptor beta chains share one sample of origin, sequenced in a study of CD8 T cells in ankylosing spondylitis (dated by TCRdb to the late 2010s). The protocol used for the library was 5' RACE. The data were produced on an Illumina HiSeq 2500. The public reads were quality trimmed at Q25 with fastp and then assembled into clones with MiXCR by TCRdb, keeping productive beta chains. Rows matching on CDR3 protein sequence are summarized as one entry with the most common DNA and genes. The sample contains about 250,000 distinct CDR3 sequences, 30% to 40% of them found a single time. Of the sample, around 4.2% falls within the top ten clones. Sequenced sample: blood, either unsorted or a sorted T cell fraction (not recorded which). The receptors shown here come from a male donor with ankylosing spondylitis or in good health (not recorded which).

This chain uses TRBV5-8 with TRBJ1-3; no clear D gene. The CDR3 extends over 14 amino acids. Germline CDR1 and CDR2: SGHTS and YDEGEE. Trimming shortened V by 5 bases and J by 2 bases, and 11 bases separated the two germline ends. The CDR3, as DNA: TGTGCCAGCAGGCCCTTGGGCACTGGAAACACCATATATTTT. Translation: CASRPLGTGNTIYF.

The rearrangement uses TRBV5-1 and TRBJ1-1; 8 positions match TRBD1. The CDR3 totals 15 residues. With 0 bases clipped from V and 2 bases from J, the junction kept 3 bases outside the gene matches. Germline assignment: CDR1 SGHRS and CDR2 YFSETQ. CDR3: CASSLETGVNTEAFF. The CDR3 coding sequence is TGCGCCAGCAGCTTGGAGACAGGGGTCAACACTGAAGCTTTCTTT.

The chain's CDR3 is CASSNGPFYEQYF. The CDR3 DNA reads TGTGCCAGCAGCAACGGGCCTTTCTACGAGCAGTACTTC. The chain uses TRBV5-6 and TRBJ2-7; D gene uncertain. CDR3 length: 13 amino acids. V shed 4 bases and J shed 3 bases, with 11 bases lying between them. Germline V gene sequence: CDR1 SGHDT, CDR2 YYEEEE.

This clonotype has only a few counts. This chain links TRBV6-1 with TRBJ1-1; D may be TRBD1 (5 bases). CDR3 length: 12 amino acids. The ends were cut back, 3 bases at V and 8 bases at J, with 10 bases in the middle. Germline loops: CDR1 MNHNS, CDR2 SASEGT. CDR3 DNA sequence: TGTGCCAGCAGTGATCGGGGGGGGGAAGCTTTCTTT. It is translated as CASSDRGGEAFF.

The sample holds many counts of this clonotype. V gene TRBV20-1 combines with J gene TRBJ2-3; tentative D call: TRBD1 (5 bases). The CDR3 is 13 amino acids. Trimming took 0 bases from V and 10 from J, leaving 14 bases between them. Germline values: CDR1 DFQATT, CDR2 SNEGSKA (reference sequence). The CDR3 sequence is CSARDVRLGAQYF. In nucleotides, the CDR3 is TGCAGTGCTAGAGATGTCCGGTTAGGGGCGCAGTATTTT.

V is TRBV12-3 or TRBV12-4 and J is TRBJ2-1; 8 nucleotides line up with TRBD1. The CDR3 loop spans 12 amino acids. V lost 1 base to trimming and J lost 14 bases; unmatched junction nucleotides: 4. The CDR3 loop is CASSLGTGLEFF. CDR3 in DNA: TGTGCCAGCAGTTTAGGGACAGGGTTGGAGTTCTTC.

The chain employs TRBV7-9 and TRBJ1-2, with unresolved D. The CDR3 length is 15 residues. The V gene lost 3 bases and the J gene lost 8 bases, with 19 bases spanning the gap. The germline V gene has CDR1 SEHNR and CDR2 FQNEAQ (reference sequence). CDR3 bases: TGTGCCAGCAGCTTGCATCTCTCTCCTGATGGCGGCTACACCTTC. Its protein product is CASSLHLSPDGGYTF.

A single count supports this clonotype. The chain couples TRBV27 to TRBJ2-7; 8 nucleotides match TRBD1. The CDR3 is 14 residues long. The germline V gene has CDR1 MNHEY and CDR2 SMNVEV (reference sequence). The junction had 9 bases not matched to a gene; V was cut back by 2 bases and J by 9 bases. The DNA for the CDR3 is TGTGCCAGCAGTTTACTCGTGGCAGGGGGCAGGCAGTACTTC. Residues: CASSLLVAGGRQYF.

V usage is TRBV9 and J usage is TRBJ2-3; D possibly uses TRBD1 or TRBD2 (6 bases each). Germline V gene data show CDR1 as SGDLS and CDR2 as YYNGEE. CDR3 length equals 15 residues. V shed 4 bases and J shed 4 bases, with 16 bases lying between them. The CDR3 nucleotides read TGTGCCAGCAGCTTGTCGGGGGCTTATGCAGATACGCAGTATTTT. It encodes CASSLSGAYADTQYF. The complete variable domain, with remaining parts taken from reference TRBV9 and TRBJ2-3, reads DSGVTQTPKHLITATGQRVTLRCSPRSGDLSVYWYQQSLDQGLQFLIQYYNGEERAKGNILERFSAQQFPDLHSELNLSSLELGDSALYFCASSLSGAYADTQYFGPGTRLTVL.

This chain uses TRBV5-1 with TRBJ2-7; D perhaps matches TRBD2 (5 bases). The CDR3 runs 14 residues. CDR1 SGHRS and CDR2 YFSETQ come from the germline V gene. V was pared by 1 base and J by 4 bases, with 12 bases between. The CDR3 loop is CASSLPGIEYEQYF. The CDR3 DNA sequence: TGCGCCAGCAGCTTGCCCGGGATAGAGTACGAGCAGTACTTC.

CDR3 protein: CASSRGARWDEQFF. The CDR3 DNA reads TGTGCCAGCAGCCGGGGGGCCCGGTGGGATGAGCAGTTCTTC. V is TRBV14 and J is TRBJ2-1, with D perhaps assigned TRBD1 or TRBD2 (6 bases each). CDR1 is SGHDN, CDR2 FVKESK, per germline. The CDR3 is made up of 14 amino acids. V gave up 4 bases and J gave up 8 bases, with 15 bases separating them.

The sample holds a few counts of this clonotype. The chain is built from TRBV5-1 and TRBJ2-3; D unresolved. This CDR3 has 15 amino acids. Germline V gene lookup returns CDR1 SGHRS and CDR2 YFSETQ. V lost 4 bases and J lost 0, with 12 bases in between. The CDR3 protein is CASSPLPPSTDTQYF. The CDR3, as DNA: TGCGCCAGCAGCCCACTCCCTCCTAGCACAGATACGCAGTATTTT.

J is TRBJ1-1 and V is TRBV3-1, with 10 bases fitting TRBD1. Germline CDR1 reads LGHDT; CDR2 reads YNNKEL (reference sequence). Unmatched junction bases numbered 12, after V lost 4 bases and J lost 10 bases. The CDR3 contains 15 residues. CDR3 DNA: TGTGCCAGCAGCCGGCCGGGGACAGGGGTCGTGGCAGCTTTCTTT. Amino acids: CASSRPGTGVVAAFF.

The V and J genes are TRBV20-1 and TRBJ2-1; no definite D call. V lost 2 bases and J 5 bases, leaving 10 bases between the germline ends. The CDR3 totals 13 residues. CDR1 and CDR2 (germline): DFQATT, SNEGSKA (reference sequence). The CDR3 protein is CSARRIAHNEQFF. The CDR3 nucleotides read TGCAGTGCTAGACGGATAGCACACAATGAGCAGTTCTTC.

The chain joins TRBV5-1 to TRBJ1-1, with 11 bases matching TRBD1. This CDR3 has 14 residues. With 4 bases clipped from V and 4 bases from J, the junction kept 3 bases outside the gene matches. CDR1 and CDR2 from the germline V gene are SGHRS and YFSETQ. In DNA, the CDR3 is TGCGCCAGCAGCAGGGGGACAGGGGGCACTGAAGCTTTCTTT. Translated, it gives CASSRGTGGTEAFF.

This clonotype has more than one count but fewer than ten. The chain employs TRBV10-3 and TRBJ2-5, with a possible D match to TRBD2 (6 bases). Germline V gene data show CDR1 as ENHRY and CDR2 as SYGVKD. V dropped 6 bases and J dropped 5 bases, with 19 bases sitting between them. This CDR3 is 15 amino acids long. The CDR3 DNA is TGTGCCATCAGAAAAAGCGGGCTGGTAAGCGAGACCCAGTACTTC. Translating gives CAIRKSGLVSETQYF.

The chain uses TRBV12-3 or TRBV12-4 and TRBJ2-3; the D gene is possibly TRBD1 (5 bases). The CDR3 has 16 residues. The V gene lost 3 bases and the J gene lost 1 base, with 14 bases spanning the gap. CDR3 region: CASSFLGALGTDTQYF. In nucleotides, the CDR3 is TGTGCCAGCAGTTTCCTAGGGGCCTTAGGCACAGATACGCAGTATTTT.

This clonotype has a handful of counts. J is TRBJ1-2 and V is TRBV7-9; tentatively, D is TRBD1 (5 bases). Germline values: CDR1 SEHNR, CDR2 FQNEAQ (reference sequence). The CDR3 consists of 16 residues. V lost 2 bases and J lost 0, with 13 bases in between. CDR3 nucleotide sequence: TGTGCCAGCAGCTTACTAGACAGCCCAGCTAACTATGGCTACACCTTC. It encodes CASSLLDSPANYGYTF.

This clonotype is a singleton in its sample. The junction shows a germline mismatch at one end, possibly a read error. This rearrangement joins TRBV20-1 to TRBJ2-3; either TRBD1 or TRBD2 may fit D (7 bases each). Germline-derived CDR1 and CDR2 are DFQATT and SNEGSKA (reference sequence). The CDR3 has 13 amino acids. The CDR3 bases are TGCAGTGCCGAAAGACAGGGAGGGGATAGGCAGTATTTT. It specifies CSAERQGGDRQYF.

The chain is built from TRBV6-1 and TRBJ1-5; the match to TRBD1 covers 7 bases. Germline CDR1 reads MNHNS; CDR2 reads SASEGT. J was trimmed by 4 bases and V by 6 bases; bases with no gene match: 6. There are 14 residues in the CDR3. CDR3 in amino acids: CASRTGTVNQPQHF. The CDR3, as DNA: TGTGCCAGCAGGACCGGGACAGTAAATCAGCCCCAGCATTTT.

The table lists this clonotype with many counts. V usage is TRBV6-6 and J usage is TRBJ2-1; no clear D gene. Trimming stripped 2 bases from V and 9 bases from J, with 5 bases between. The CDR3 length is 11 residues. In germline, CDR1 is MNHNY, CDR2 SVGAGI (reference sequence). The CDR3 here is CASSYVTEQFF. In DNA, the CDR3 is TGTGCCAGCAGTTACGTGACTGAGCAGTTCTTC.

This clonotype turned up a few times. The chain combines TRBV5-5 with TRBJ2-7; no firm D call. Trimming left V 2 bases short and J 3 bases short, with 12 bases between. CDR1 SGHKS and CDR2 YYEKEE come from the germline V gene (reference sequence). This CDR3 has 14 amino acids. Written as DNA, the CDR3 is TGTGCCAGCAGCTTTAGGCAGGAGATCTACGAGCAGTACTTC. Its translation: CASSFRQEIYEQYF.

V gene TRBV27 combines with J gene TRBJ2-3, with D maybe TRBD2 (6 bases). The CDR3 has 17 residues. The V end lost 0 bases, the J end lost 1 base, and 14 bases lay between the germline ends. The V gene's germline CDR1 is MNHEY and CDR2 SMNVEV (reference sequence). The CDR3 nucleotides are TGTGCCAGCAGTTTATCGCCCGGGACTTCCCGCACAGATACGCAGTATTTT. Translated: CASSLSPGTSRTDTQYF.

This clonotype was recorded once. This chain connects TRBV18 to TRBJ1-1, with TRBD1 matching 7 bases. Looked up from germline, CDR1 is KGHSH and CDR2 is LQKENI. The CDR3 consists of 12 residues. With 6 bases clipped from V and 5 bases from J, the junction kept 3 bases outside the gene matches. The CDR3 coding sequence is TGTGCCAGCTCGCCGACAGGGACTGAAGCTTTCTTT. It codes for CASSPTGTEAFF.

The chain couples TRBV27 to TRBJ2-5; 8 nucleotides align to TRBD1. Germline assignment: CDR1 MNHEY and CDR2 SMNVEV (reference sequence). V trimming: 4 bases; J trimming: 4 bases; junction bases outside the gene matches: 8. The CDR3 runs 15 residues. The CDR3 DNA reads as TGTGCCAGCAGTTCAATACTAACAGGGGGAGAGACCCAGTACTTC. This gives the protein CASSSILTGGETQYF.

This clonotype appeared a few times. The CDR3 DNA is TGTGCCAGCAGTTCCCCTGGACGAGCCTACGAGCAGTACTTC. Encoded protein: CASSSPGRAYEQYF. V usage is TRBV27 and J usage is TRBJ2-7; D remains unclear. The germline gives CDR1 MNHEY, CDR2 SMNVEV (reference sequence). The V end was cut by 4 bases, the J end by 2 bases, with 12 bases between. The length of the CDR3 is 14 residues.

This clonotype has just a few counts. The genes are TRBV5-1 and TRBJ2-6; unclear D gene. The CDR3 runs 17 residues. Germline lookup yields CDR1 SGHRS and CDR2 YFSETQ. Trimming took off 2 bases at V and 0 bases at J, with 12 bases between the two ends. The CDR3 protein is CASSFNPVSSGANVLTF. CDR3 in DNA: TGCGCCAGCAGCTTTAACCCAGTGAGCTCTGGGGCCAACGTCCTGACTTTC.

This clonotype was observed a few times. The rearrangement joins TRBV5-1 to TRBJ2-3; 15 nucleotides agree with TRBD2. Trimming cost V 7 bases and J 6 bases; bases outside gene matches: 6. The CDR3 has 15 amino acids. CDR1 is SGHRS and CDR2 is YFSETQ in the germline V gene. The CDR3 region has the DNA TGCGCCAGCGGACTAGCGGGGGGGTTCTTTGATACGCAGTATTTT. Translating gives CASGLAGGFFDTQYF.

This clonotype has more than one count but fewer than ten. The CDR3 DNA is TGCAGCGTTGAAGAAGGGGGGCGAGATACGCAGTATTTT. Residues: CSVEEGGRDTQYF. V is TRBV29-1 and J is TRBJ2-3; D possibly uses TRBD1 or TRBD2 (6 bases each). The CDR3 is 13 amino acids. Germline V gives CDR1 SQVTM, CDR2 ANQGSEA. V was shortened by 0 bases and J by 5 bases, with 9 bases between the two germline ends.